Listed below are T cell receptor beta chains from one sample, sequenced in a study of blood T cell repertoires in COVID-19. Profiling relied on immunoSEQ multiplex PCR, and the TCRdb table lists in-frame clones only, not all of them. The sample contains fewer than 250,000 clones, about 86% of which appear only once. Sequencing was carried out using peripheral blood. These receptors all come from a man aged 45-60 years with active or convalescent COVID-19. The CDR3 runs from the conserved cysteine through the conserved F or W. The D gene is left open where the match is weak. Clone sizes are given selectively: once, few, many, or a class where the clone is expanded.

clone size | D gene | J gene | V gene | CDR3 DNA | CDR3 protein
NA | TRBD2 | TRBJ2-5 | TRBV4-1 | TGCGCCAGCAGCCAGTCACCGGGGGGAGGAACCCAGTACTTC | CASSQSPGGGTQYF
NA | NA | TRBJ1-1 | TRBV7-8 | TGTGCCAGCAGCGTAGGACGGGGGACGACTGAAGCTTTCTTT | CASSVGRGTTEAFF
NA | TRBD1 | TRBJ1-2 | TRBV6-5 | TGTGCCAGCATTCGACAGGGCGTAAGTTATGGCTACACCTTC | CASIRQGVSYGYTF
once | NA | TRBJ2-2 | TRBV4-1 | TGCGCCAGCAGCCAAGATCCCGGGACAACGAACACCGGGGAGCTGTTTTTT | CASSQDPGTTNTGELFF
NA | NA | TRBJ2-7 | TRBV6-5 | TGTGCCAGCACCGCAGGGTACGAGCAGTACTTC | CASTAGYEQYF
NA | NA | TRBJ2-1 | TRBV7-2 | TGTGCCAGCAGCTCGAGCAGGGGCGTATACAATGAGCAGTTCTTC | CASSSSRGVYNEQFF
NA | TRBD2 | TRBJ2-4 | TRBV15 | TGTGCCACCAGCAGAGCGGGCGGGGGGGTAGCCAAAAACATTCAGTACTTC | CATSRAGGGVAKNIQYF
NA | TRBD2 | TRBJ2-5 | TRBV3-1/TRBV3-2 | TGTGCCAGCAGCCAGGGACTAGCGGGGACGAAAGAGACCCAGTACTTC | CASSQGLAGTKETQYF
NA | TRBD1 | TRBJ1-2 | TRBV12-3/TRBV12-4 | TGTGCCAGCAGTCGGACAGGCTCCTATGGCTACACCTTC | CASSRTGSYGYTF
NA | TRBD1 | TRBJ1-2 | TRBV19 | TGTGCCAGTAGGCCGGGACAGGGTGATGGCTACACCTTC | CASRPGQGDGYTF
NA | NA | TRBJ1-2 | TRBV27 | TGTGCCAGCAGTTTAGCCACAGGGTACTATGGCTACACCTTC | CASSLATGYYGYTF
NA | TRBD1 | TRBJ2-3 | TRBV28 | TGTGCCAGCGTCCCAGGGGGCGGGACAGATACGCAGTATTTT | CASVPGGGTDTQYF
NA | TRBD1 | TRBJ1-6 | TRBV5-1 | TGCGCCAGCAGCTTGGTCGGGGACAGTGATTCACCCCTCCACTTT | CASSLVGDSDSPLHF
NA | TRBD1 | TRBJ2-6 | TRBV28 | TGTGCCAGCAGTTTATTCGCTGTGGGACAGGCTGGGGCCAACGTCCTGACTTTC | CASSLFAVGQAGANVLTF
NA | TRBD1 | TRBJ1-1 | TRBV7-9 | TGTGCCAGCAGCTCACAGGGGTGGAACACTGAAGCTTTCTTT | CASSSQGWNTEAFF
NA | TRBD2 | TRBJ2-5 | TRBV9 | TGTGCCAGCAGCGTAGAGGGAGGGTGGGCCTCTCAAGAGACCCAGTACTTC | CASSVEGGWASQETQYF
NA | NA | TRBJ1-2 | TRBV7-2 | TGTGCCAGCAGCTTAACGAGCGGGGGGTTCTACGGCTACACCTTC | CASSLTSGGFYGYTF
NA | NA | TRBJ2-3 | TRBV7-9 | TGTGCCAGCAGCCAAGTAATCGGGGGGCTCACAGATACGCAGTATTTT | CASSQVIGGLTDTQYF
NA | TRBD1 | TRBJ2-7 | TRBV18 | TGTGCCAGCACTATGTGGGGACAGGGCTCCGAGCAGTACTTC | CASTMWGQGSEQYF
NA | TRBD1 | TRBJ1-2 | TRBV29-1 | TGCAGCGTTGTTGGGGACAGCATTAACTATGGCTACACCTTC | CSVVGDSINYGYTF
once | TRBD1 | TRBJ1-3 | TRBV28 | TGTGCCAGCAGAACGACAGGGGGTGGAAACACCATATATTTT | CASRTTGGGNTIYF
NA | NA | TRBJ2-5 | TRBV7-2 | TGTGCCAGCAGCCCGTGGGCGAGTCGGCAAGAGACCCAGTACTTC | CASSPWASRQETQYF
NA | NA | TRBJ1-2 | TRBV7-8 | TGTGCCAGCAGCTCCAGGGGCCTCGGGAGCTACACCTTC | CASSSRGLGSYTF
NA | TRBD2 | TRBJ2-3 | TRBV5-1 | TGCGCCAGCAGCCGCCCTGGGGGACTAGCGACAGATACGCAGTATTTT | CASSRPGGLATDTQYF
NA | NA | TRBJ1-2 | TRBV6-5 | TGTGCCAGCAGTCCACCCGAGGTTCTGGAGGGCTACACCTTC | CASSPPEVLEGYTF
NA | NA | TRBJ1-6 | TRBV25-1 | TGTGCCAGCAGTGAATGGGCCCAGGGGAATTCACCCCTCCACTTT | CASSEWAQGNSPLHF
NA | NA | TRBJ1-2 | TRBV6-2/TRBV6-3 | TGTGCCAGCAGTTACTCGACAGACTATGGCTACACCTTC | CASSYSTDYGYTF
NA | NA | TRBJ1-1 | TRBV15 | TGTGCCACCAGCAGGGCCGCTCGATCCTTGAGGACTGAAGCTTTCTTT | CATSRAARSLRTEAFF
NA | NA | TRBJ1-4 | TRBV5-1 | TGCGCCAGCAGCTTGGCCGAGGGGAGGGAACTGTTTTTT | CASSLAEGRELFF